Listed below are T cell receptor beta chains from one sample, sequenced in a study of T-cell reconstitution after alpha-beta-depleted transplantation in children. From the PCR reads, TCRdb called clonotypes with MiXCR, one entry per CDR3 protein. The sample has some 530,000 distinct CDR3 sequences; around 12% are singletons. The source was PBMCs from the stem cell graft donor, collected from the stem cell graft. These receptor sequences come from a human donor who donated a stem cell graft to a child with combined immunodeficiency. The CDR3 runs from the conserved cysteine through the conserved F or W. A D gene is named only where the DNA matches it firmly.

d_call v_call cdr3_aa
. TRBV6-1 CASRHRFGATEAFF
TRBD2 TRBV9 CASSEKRGVQETQYF
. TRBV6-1 CASRFAGAPSYEQYF
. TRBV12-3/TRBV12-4 CASSFMRVFEQYF
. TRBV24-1 CATSDNREETQYF
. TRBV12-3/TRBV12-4 CASTDRYNNNEQFF
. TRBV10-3 CAIKDSLNEKLFF
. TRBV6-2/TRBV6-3 CASSYSGVPYSLAYEQYF
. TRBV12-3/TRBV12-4 CASSLDRAGTPLHF
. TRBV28 CASSPQGTRTVDTQYF
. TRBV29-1 CSVGPASREQYF
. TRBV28 CASSSPTVHYEQYF
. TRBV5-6 CASSSYRAAKNIQYF
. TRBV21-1 CASSIEPNEQFF
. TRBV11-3 CASSLGEGNIQYF
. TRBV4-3 CASSPGNRYEQYF
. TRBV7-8 CASSLGWGTNTDTQYF
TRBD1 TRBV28 CASTFLTLGGQGATGELFF
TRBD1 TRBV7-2 CASSVRDSSYEQYF
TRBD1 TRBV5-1 CASSLGDRGRDEQFF
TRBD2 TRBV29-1 CSVGSSGNEETQYF
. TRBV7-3 CASSLSPRQETQYF
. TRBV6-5 CASSYSRYSSGANVLTF